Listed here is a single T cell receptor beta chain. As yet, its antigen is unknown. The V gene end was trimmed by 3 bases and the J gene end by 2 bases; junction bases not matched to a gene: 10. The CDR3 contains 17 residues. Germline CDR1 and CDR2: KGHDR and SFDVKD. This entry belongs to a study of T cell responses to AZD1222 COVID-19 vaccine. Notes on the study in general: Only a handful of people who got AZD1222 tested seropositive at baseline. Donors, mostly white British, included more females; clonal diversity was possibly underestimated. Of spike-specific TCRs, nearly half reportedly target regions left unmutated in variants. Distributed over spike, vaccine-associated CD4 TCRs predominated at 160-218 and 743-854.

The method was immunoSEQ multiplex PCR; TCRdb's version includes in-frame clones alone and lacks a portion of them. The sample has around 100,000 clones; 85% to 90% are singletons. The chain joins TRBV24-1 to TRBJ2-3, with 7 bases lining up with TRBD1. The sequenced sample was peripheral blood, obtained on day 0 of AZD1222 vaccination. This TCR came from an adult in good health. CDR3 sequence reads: CATSDIATGISTDTQYF. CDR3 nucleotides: TGTGCCACCAGTGATATCGCGACAGGGATTTCCACAGATACGCAGTATTTT.